This T cell receptor beta chain was obtained from a study of regulatory T cells in long-lasting Graves disease. Points from the study as a whole: Comparison showed that persistent patients shared more public clonotypes (roughly 2,500) than new patients (approximately 1,000).

Stated time point: persistent/refractory GD, antithyroid drugs over 5 years with positive TRAb. PBMC-derived RNA was used for the TCR library. Patients came through an endocrinology department, and that department was in Xi'an, China. Building the TCR beta libraries relied on iRepertoire HTBI primers, and CDR3 regions underwent Arm-PCR. Original processing notes: Identification of gene segments yielded around 63 TRBV and about 15 TRBJ across samples. MiXCR, run by TCRdb on the multiplex PCR reads, gives a single entry per CDR3 protein. V and J calls and clone size were set by TCRdb, not the authors. The table lists more than 300,000 distinct CDR3 sequences, around a fifth of them singletons. This clonotype has only a few counts. The antigen remains unidentified. The specimen comprised peripheral blood mononuclear cells (PBMCs), sampled when the disease was refractory, from a patient treated with antithyroid drugs. This TCR was recovered from a female donor with Graves disease.

CDR3 residues: CASSAHGGPAYEQYF. CDR3 in DNA: TGTGCCAGCAGCGCCCACGGGGGGCCCGCCTACGAGCAGTACTTC. The chain links TRBV7-2 to TRBJ2-7; weak D call: TRBD2 (7 bases). The V gene lost 5 bases and the J gene lost 2 bases, with 16 bases spanning the gap. Germline V gene lookup returns CDR1 SGHTA and CDR2 FQGNSA. The CDR3 extends over 15 amino acids.